What follows is one T cell receptor (beta chain) and its context. These data originate in a study of technical replicates of blood from four donors. Germline values: CDR1 SGHRS, CDR2 YFSETQ. The V and J ends lost 0 bases and 3 bases respectively, with 6 bases between them. This CDR3 is 13 amino acids long. Sequencing used immunoSEQ multiplex PCR; TCRdb keeps in-frame clones, though not all of them. The table has 70,000 to 95,000 clones, around 97% seen once. The gene calls are TRBV5-1 and TRBJ1-2; no firm D call. This TCR came from a human donor in good health. Sequencing was done on a sample of T cells isolated from PBMCs. CDR3 sequence reads: CASSLVQDYGYTF. The CDR3, as DNA: TGCGCCAGCAGCTTGGTCCAGGACTATGGCTACACCTTC.